The rows below give T cell receptor beta chains drawn from one sample of a study of shared clonotypes between healthy human individuals. Profiling relied on immunoSEQ multiplex PCR, and the TCRdb table lists in-frame clones only, not all of them. The table lists more than 2 million clones, roughly 94% of them singletons. The sequencing input was naive CD4+ T cells sorted from blood. The receptors were sampled from a young man in good health. Both conserved end residues are part of each CDR3. Each record gives: V gene, J gene, CDR3 protein.

TRBV10-3	TRBJ1-6	CAITKDSNSPLHF
TRBV29-1	TRBJ2-4	CSAESRTGNIQYF
TRBV9	TRBJ2-5	CASSASGLAGSETQYF
TRBV11-2	TRBJ2-7	CASSLDLGTGGFEQYF
TRBV10-3	TRBJ1-1	CAIKQGNEAFF
TRBV5-6	TRBJ2-3	CASIVQGDTQYF
TRBV29-1	TRBJ2-6	CSVDGDAGANVLTF
TRBV6-6	TRBJ1-2	CASSRGDGYTF
TRBV6-6	TRBJ1-5	CASKTGGTNQPQHF
TRBV11-2	TRBJ2-1	CASSIGLAGGPYNEQFF
TRBV2	TRBJ2-2	CASSVAGELFF
TRBV6-1	TRBJ2-4	CASSEQGGGDIQYF
TRBV28	TRBJ1-2	CASRPTGASTMGYTF
TRBV28	TRBJ2-6	CASSVSSGANVLTF
TRBV2	TRBJ2-5	CASSELAGGTQYF
TRBV2	TRBJ2-2	CASNEGLSNTGELFF
TRBV7-8	TRBJ2-7	CASSSRVGVAEQYF
TRBV5-4	TRBJ2-5	CASSSSVDETQYF
TRBV7-9	TRBJ2-1	CASSLGWDEQFF
TRBV27	TRBJ2-3	CASSRITGNIGTDTQYF
TRBV5-1	TRBJ2-2	CASSLTQVNTGELFF
TRBV27	TRBJ1-3	CASRGRQVTPGNTIYF
TRBV27	TRBJ2-2	CASSRQGGTGELFF
TRBV5-1	TRBJ1-6	CASRLLDRDDSPLHF
TRBV19	TRBJ1-2	CASSNQVLHYYGYTF
TRBV5-1	TRBJ2-1	CASSPLLTYNEQFF
TRBV28	TRBJ1-3	CASIAGISSGNTIYF
TRBV5-1	TRBJ1-4	CASSPGTGGGEKLFF
TRBV5-1	TRBJ2-1	CASTNGDNNEQFF
TRBV6-5	TRBJ2-2	CASSYSSDTGELFF
TRBV2	TRBJ2-3	CASRWRDGTDTQYF
TRBV7-2	TRBJ2-5	CASSFGTRDQETQYF
TRBV7-8	TRBJ2-7	CASTWDRGLNEQYF
TRBV5-5	TRBJ2-1	CASSPTWGPYNEQFF
TRBV7-8	TRBJ1-1	CASSLRYGGNTEAFF
TRBV6-5	TRBJ1-5	CASRRQGNQPQHF
TRBV7-2	TRBJ2-1	CASSLGNSGRNNEQFF